The clone carrying this T cell receptor (beta chain) was seen a few times. The entry originates in a study of blood T cell repertoires in COVID-19. Study-level information: From the United States, Italy and Spain came samples of acute and convalescent COVID-19.

The table came from immunoSEQ multiplex PCR; TCRdb's copy has only in-frame clones and leaves some out. The sample lists approximately 92,000 clones; about 81% were seen once. This CDR3 comprises 15 residues. CDR1 is SGHRS and CDR2 is YFSETQ in the germline V gene. V dropped 4 bases and J dropped 7; count of bases not matched to a gene: 7. This receptor was identified in a man between 60 and 75 years old with acute or convalescent COVID-19. Material for sequencing was peripheral blood. The chain uses TRBV5-1 and TRBJ1-6, with 8 bases fitting TRBD1. CDR3 sequence (DNA): TGCGCCAGCAGCCTTCAGGGGGCGCAGAATTCACCCCTCCACTTT. Amino acid sequence: CASSLQGAQNSPLHF.